This is a list of T cell receptor beta chains from one sample in a study of human T cells and chemical hapten exposure. TCRdb itself ran the RACE reads through MiXCR, one entry per CDR3 protein. The sample has roughly 30,000 distinct CDR3 sequences, 7% to 8.5% seen once. Input material: whole blood. Receptors were obtained from a human donor in good health. Some clones in this sample may be carry-over from other donors' samples. Each CDR3 is given with its conserved first and last residue.

TRBV29-1	TRBJ1-1	CSVGFSDARRAFF
TRBV2	TRBJ1-3	CASSAARGGGNTIYF
TRBV18	TRBJ2-7	CASSPTLAEPYEQYF
TRBV7-8	TRBJ1-5	CASSPGSGTNQPQHF
TRBV7-6	TRBJ1-1	CASSLGGGRDTEAFF
TRBV5-1	TRBJ2-5	CASREGTLQYF
TRBV6-6	TRBJ1-1	CASSHRGGPNSEAFF
TRBV9	TRBJ1-5	CASSQTGDDNQPQHF
TRBV2	TRBJ1-4	CASSVDSGGEKLFF
TRBV7-2	TRBJ1-1	CASSAGTGVPYGTEAFF
TRBV20-1	TRBJ2-3	CSASRLAGTDTQYF
TRBV5-6	TRBJ2-3	CASSFRGFGPTTDTQYF
TRBV5-5	TRBJ1-1	CASSFSITRAFGSKAFF
TRBV7-2	TRBJ1-2	CASSSGGGYGDTF
TRBV7-2	TRBJ1-1	CASSTRNTEAFF
TRBV2	TRBJ1-6	CASSYNGPPLHF
TRBV12-3/TRBV12-4	TRBJ2-3	CASSLYGSGGRSADTQYF
TRBV4-2	TRBJ1-6	CASSQGSQGHSPLHF
TRBV20-1	TRBJ2-3	CSAGPEGGRADTQYF
TRBV5-4	TRBJ1-5	CASSLGGGISNQPQHF
TRBV7-2	TRBJ2-3	CASSLYTDTQYF
TRBV4-3	TRBJ1-2	CASSHHGQGGYGYTF
TRBV29-1	TRBJ2-5	CSFRAPGWTQYF
TRBV6-6	TRBJ2-3	CASSLTAGGRGDTQYF
TRBV10-3	TRBJ2-6	CAISALQLAGVSGANVLTF
TRBV20-1	TRBJ2-3	CSARGLAGRCDTQYF
TRBV12-3/TRBV12-4	TRBJ2-1	CASSKGLDEQFF
TRBV5-1	TRBJ2-1	CASSLAVTSDYNEQFF
TRBV28	TRBJ2-7	CASRLGGSWLGNEQYF
TRBV6-1	TRBJ2-7	CASSDPSGGGDEQYF
TRBV20-1	TRBJ2-7	CSAQPQGGRSSYEQYF
TRBV3-1	TRBJ1-2	CASSPLGTGGNGYTF
TRBV30	TRBJ2-3	CASGTGIDTQYF
TRBV29-1	TRBJ1-2	CSADRGYGDTF
TRBV3-1	TRBJ2-3	CASSHRLAGGSDTQYF
TRBV20-1	TRBJ2-6	CSASKDSGANVLTF
TRBV15	TRBJ1-5	CATSRDRGFNQPQHF
TRBV18	TRBJ1-4	CASSPGRENEKLFF
TRBV11-2	TRBJ1-3	CASGQSGGNTIYF
TRBV7-2	TRBJ2-3	CASSLTSGGATTASGTQYF
TRBV28	TRBJ2-5	CASSLSAQGPKTQYF
TRBV7-2	TRBJ2-5	CASSLKIGTVQETQYF
TRBV6-1	TRBJ2-1	CASSEADGSYNEQFF
TRBV5-4	TRBJ2-1	CASSPAGKTENNEQFF
TRBV29-1	TRBJ2-3	CSVDSGRTSTDTQYF
TRBV27	TRBJ1-1	CASSLFDSLNTEAFF
TRBV30	TRBJ2-3	CAASVGASRDTQYF
TRBV20-1	TRBJ1-2	CSVRDRNCNYGYTF
TRBV18	TRBJ1-1	CASSPVAGWTNTEAFF
TRBV7-2	TRBJ1-2	CASSSQVTDGYTF
TRBV7-2	TRBJ2-1	CASRRTSGGAYNEQFF
TRBV20-1	TRBJ2-7	CSARVGGNYEQYF
TRBV11-1	TRBJ2-1	CASSRGGSNEQFF
TRBV29-1	TRBJ2-7	CSVSGCSYEQYF
TRBV29-1	TRBJ1-2	CSVEGGVYGYTF
TRBV12-3/TRBV12-4	TRBJ1-2	CASSQDRNYGYTF
TRBV7-2	TRBJ1-6	CASSLNWDSPLHF
TRBV28	TRBJ1-4	CASSLRNLLMNEKLFF
TRBV5-4	TRBJ2-3	CASSLEGDTQYF